The 26 T cell receptor beta chains listed next were all sequenced from one sample in a study of molecular identifiers for immune sequencing clone quantification. TCRdb re-called the PCR reads through MiXCR, storing one row per CDR3 protein. The table shows about 70,000 distinct CDR3 sequences, with over 15% occurring only once. The sequenced sample was naive CD8+ T cells from blood, with Jurkat cell RNA spiked in. Regarding subset: FACS-sorted CD8+CD4-CCR7+CD45RA+ naive T cells. These receptors were taken from a human donor in good health. Some libraries in this study had Jurkat cell RNA spiked in.

As for this clonotype: A read error may be the cause here, since a much bigger clone is one base away. V is TRBV20-1 and J is TRBJ2-7; 12 bases align to TRBD2. This CDR3 comprises 16 residues. From germline, CDR1 is DFQATT and CDR2 SNEGSKA (reference sequence). The CDR3 here is CSASPSGRVFSHERYF. The CDR3 region has the DNA TGCAGTGCTAGCCCTAGCGGGAGGGTCTTTTCCCACGAGCGGTACTTC.

Concerning this clonotype itself: This could be a read error, since a much larger clone is one nucleotide away. This chain uses TRBV11-2 with TRBJ2-1; 9 bases agree with TRBD2. Germline V lookup: CDR1 SGHAT, CDR2 FQNNGV. There are 16 residues in the CDR3. In nucleotides, the CDR3 is TGTGTCAGCAGCTTACCATACCCAGCGGGAGGAAATGAGCAGTTCTTC. Translating gives CVSSLPYPAGGNEQFF.

This clonotype was observed a handful of times. The J gene is TRBJ2-1, the V gene TRBV12-3 or TRBV12-4; TRBD2 aligns across 12 bases. V shed 6 bases, J shed 8 bases, and the junction held 5 bases outside the gene matches. CDR3 length: 14 residues. CDR3 in amino acids: CASSLLAGGDEQFF. Written as DNA, the CDR3 is TGTGCCAGCAGCCTACTAGCGGGAGGCGATGAGCAGTTCTTC.

This clonotype occurred many times. This sequence joins TRBV27 and TRBJ2-1; TRBD1 aligns across 7 bases. CDR1 MNHEY and CDR2 SMNVEV come from the germline V gene (reference sequence). This CDR3 is 15 amino acids long. V lost 3 bases to trimming and J lost 2 bases; unmatched junction nucleotides: 4. Here the CDR3 DNA reads TGTGCCAGCAGTTTTGGGACAGAGGCCTACAATGAGCAGTTCTTC. Translation: CASSFGTEAYNEQFF.

This chain connects TRBV5-6 to TRBJ1-2; 9 nucleotides line up with TRBD1. From germline, CDR1 is SGHDT and CDR2 YYEEEE. The length of the CDR3 is 15 residues. V lost 0 bases, J lost 3 bases, and 3 bases stayed unmatched. The CDR3 is CASSLAGQGDYGYTF. DNA of the CDR3: TGTGCCAGCAGCTTGGCGGGACAGGGTGACTATGGCTACACCTTC.

This clonotype is a singleton in its sample. A much larger clone differs by one base, so this may be a read error. The V gene is TRBV27, the J gene TRBJ2-1, with D tentatively TRBD2 (7 bases). This CDR3 comprises 15 residues. The V gene's germline CDR1 is MNHEY and CDR2 SMNVEV (reference sequence). The CDR3 here is CASKLGGPSDNEHFF. Written as DNA, the CDR3 is TGTGCCAGCAAACTCGGGGGGCCTTCGGACAATGAGCATTTCTTC.

This clonotype was counted ten times or more. This chain joins TRBV11-2 and TRBJ2-7; 7 bases map to TRBD2. Per germline, CDR1 SGHAT and CDR2 FQNNGV. The CDR3 runs to 15 residues. V lost 1 base to trimming and J lost 3 bases; unmatched junction nucleotides: 6. The CDR3 nucleotides are TGTGCCAGCAGCTTAGGTGGCGGGAGCGACTACGAGCAGTACTTC. Its protein is CASSLGGGSDYEQYF.

This clonotype has a count of ten or more. The rearrangement links TRBV6-2 or TRBV6-3 to TRBJ2-2, with TRBD2 matching over 11 bases. The CDR3 covers 16 residues. The V segment lost 5 bases and the J segment 2 bases; nucleotides outside the gene matches: 4. CDR1 is MNHEY, CDR2 SVGEGT, per germline. CDR3 sequence reads: CASSPGLAGNTGELFF. The CDR3 nucleotides are TGTGCCAGCAGTCCCGGACTAGCGGGTAACACCGGGGAGCTGTTTTTT.

Remarks on this clonotype: A much bigger clone sits one base away, suggesting this may be a read error. The chain couples TRBV6-1 to TRBJ1-1; D is ambiguous. Per the germline V gene, CDR1 is MNHNS and CDR2 is SASEGT. The CDR3 is 11 residues long. The CDR3 loop reads CASGLNAEAFF. Here the CDR3 DNA reads TGTGCCAGCGGCCTGAACGCTGAAGCTTTCTTT.

This clonotype showed up just a few times. A much more abundant neighbour one base away suggests this may be a read error. The chain employs TRBV5-1 and TRBJ1-5; no clear D gene. This CDR3 contains 17 residues. CDR1 is SGHRS, CDR2 YFSETQ, per germline. CDR3 sequence: CASSLGLLGSSNQPRHF. The CDR3, as DNA: TGCGCCAGCAGCTTGGGTCTTCTTGGGAGCAGCAATCAGCCCCGGCATTTT.

This clonotype was recorded many times. The rearrangement uses TRBV7-2 and TRBJ2-1, with TRBD2 matching 8 bases. This CDR3 comprises 16 residues. Trimming cost V 2 bases and J 5 bases; bases outside gene matches: 8. Germline loops: CDR1 SGHTA, CDR2 FQGNSA. The CDR3 DNA reads TGTGCCAGCAGCTTAAGGCTAGCGGGTACAAACAATGAGCAGTTCTTC. It codes for CASSLRLAGTNNEQFF.

On this clonotype itself: This could be a read error, since a much larger clone is one nucleotide away. CDR3 loop: CASSLAGGGFTDTRYF. For the CDR3, the DNA is TGTGCCAGCAGCTTAGCAGGGGGAGGTTTCACAGATACGCGGTATTTT. The gene calls are TRBV13 and TRBJ2-3, with D perhaps TRBD1 (7 bases). Germline V lookup: CDR1 PRHDT, CDR2 FYEKMQ (reference sequence). CDR3 length equals 16 residues.

This clonotype appeared many times. The genes are TRBV28 and TRBJ2-5, with 10 nucleotides matching TRBD1. From germline, CDR1 is MDHEN and CDR2 SYDVKM. V trimming: 3 bases; J trimming: 1 base; junction bases outside the gene matches: 11. CDR3 length: 18 residues. CDR3: CASSFVLPGQGIQETQYF. The DNA of the CDR3 is TGTGCCAGCAGTTTCGTTCTCCCGGGACAGGGGATCCAAGAGACCCAGTACTTC.

Regarding this clonotype: A much larger clone lies a single base off, so this may be a read error. The chain links TRBV9 to TRBJ2-1; either TRBD1 or TRBD2 may supply D (5 bases each). This CDR3 is 15 amino acids long. Germline CDR1 and CDR2: SGDLS and YYNGEE. DNA of the CDR3: TGTGCCGGCAGTATTTGGGGGAGTATGAGCAATGAGCAGTTCTTC. Protein product: CAGSIWGSMSNEQFF.

In this sample, this clonotype turned up many times. V usage is TRBV19 and J usage is TRBJ2-3; a weak D match, TRBD1 (6 bases). V lost 3 bases, J lost 0 bases, and 19 bases lay in between. CDR1 and CDR2 (germline): LNHDA, SQIVND (reference sequence). The CDR3 has 18 residues. The CDR3 spells CASSIYRTEVFSTDTQYF. The CDR3 region has the DNA TGTGCCAGTAGTATCTACCGGACAGAAGTTTTTAGCACAGATACGCAGTATTTT.

At least ten counts were recorded for this clonotype. CDR3 coding DNA: TGCGCCAGCAGCCGAATCCTAGACGAAGCCTACGAGCAGTACTTC. Translated, it gives CASSRILDEAYEQYF. The rearrangement joins TRBV4-1 to TRBJ2-7, with D hard to call. Trimming cost V 4 bases and J 2 bases, with 15 bases left between them. CDR1 and CDR2 (germline): MGHRA, YSYEKL. The CDR3 is 15 residues long.

This clonotype was counted many times. The chain links TRBV6-1 to TRBJ2-7; D unresolved. V was cut by 2 bases and J by 5 bases, with 7 bases left in between. The CDR3 totals 12 residues. CDR1 is MNHNS and CDR2 is SASEGT in the germline V gene. The CDR3 is CASSEWPDEQYF. The DNA for the CDR3 is TGTGCCAGCAGTGAATGGCCGGACGAGCAGTACTTC.

In regard to this clonotype: It may be a read error: a sequence one base away is much more abundant. The gene calls are TRBV3-1 and TRBJ2-7; the D gene is possibly TRBD2 (5 bases). This CDR3 has 15 amino acids. The V gene lost 4 bases and the J gene lost 4 bases, with 17 bases spanning the gap. Per germline, CDR1 LGHDT and CDR2 YNNKEL (reference sequence). CDR3 nucleotides: TGTGCCAGCAGCCGCCTAGAGAGGGCGGTTTACGAGCAGTACTTC. It yields the protein CASSRLERAVYEQYF.

The sample holds many counts of this clonotype. V and J are TRBV15 and TRBJ2-7; 8 bases align to TRBD1. The length of the CDR3 is 15 residues. The trim removed 5 bases at V and 3 bases at J, leaving 9 bases unmatched. The germline gives CDR1 LNHNV, CDR2 YYDKDF (reference sequence). CDR3 residues: CATSDSGTGDYEQYF. CDR3 DNA: TGTGCCACCAGCGATTCAGGGACAGGAGACTACGAGCAGTACTTC.

To note about this clonotype: A read error may be the cause here, since a much bigger clone is one base away. The chain joins TRBV15 to TRBJ2-6; a possible D gene is TRBD1 (6 bases). There are 14 residues in the CDR3. Germline CDR1 LNHNV, CDR2 YYDKDF (reference sequence). V was clipped by 10 bases and J by 6 bases, with 16 bases between them. In nucleotides, the CDR3 is TGTGCCAGCGAATCAGGGGACGTGGCCAACGTCCTGACTTTC. Amino acid sequence: CASESGDVANVLTF.

The chain uses TRBV24-1 and TRBJ2-7; a possible D gene is TRBD2 (6 bases). CDR1 and CDR2 from the germline V gene are KGHDR and SFDVKD. Deletions cut 4 bases from V and 0 bases from J, with 12 bases between. This CDR3 region has 15 residues. The chain's CDR3 is CATSETGTGSYEQYF. CDR3 nucleotide sequence: TGTGCCACCAGTGAGACCGGGACTGGCTCCTACGAGCAGTACTTC.

The chain links TRBV27 to TRBJ2-7, with D unclear. The CDR3 length is 13 residues. Germline CDR1 is MNHEY and CDR2 is SMNVEV (reference sequence). Between the trimmed V and J ends, which lost 2 bases and 6 bases, there was a span of 11 bases. This chain's CDR3 is CASSLTPRLEQYF. CDR3 coding DNA: TGTGCCAGCAGTTTAACCCCGCGCCTCGAGCAGTACTTC.

This clonotype was picked up a small number of times. This clone may be a read error of a much larger clone one base away. The rearrangement joins TRBV30 to TRBJ2-2; D tentatively fits TRBD1 or TRBD2 (5 bases each). Per the germline V gene, CDR1 is GTSNPN and CDR2 is SVGIG (reference sequence). The CDR3 spans 14 residues. The CDR3 sequence: CAWGTEANTGELLF. CDR3 DNA: TGTGCCTGGGGGACCGAAGCGAACACCGGGGAGCTGCTTTTT.

This clonotype showed up many times. The V call is TRBV4-1, the J call TRBJ2-3, with 7 bases aligning to TRBD2. This CDR3 is built from 17 residues. With 0 bases clipped from V and 3 bases from J, the junction kept 9 bases outside the gene matches. Germline CDR1 is MGHRA and CDR2 is YSYEKL. The CDR3 loop is CASSQDGSAGVTDTQYF. The CDR3 DNA follows: TGCGCCAGCAGCCAAGATGGGTCGGCGGGAGTGACAGATACGCAGTATTTT.

Turning to this clonotype: One junction end does not reproduce the germline sequence, and a read error may be involved. The J gene is TRBJ2-5, the V gene TRBV28; 11 nucleotides line up with TRBD1. The CDR3 is made up of 16 amino acids. From germline, CDR1 is MDHEN and CDR2 SYDVKM. The CDR3 spells CANSFARTGGMETQYF. The CDR3 coding sequence is TGTGCCAACAGTTTTGCCCGGACAGGGGGCATGGAGACCCAGTACTTC.

Only a few counts were recorded for this clonotype. A much bigger clone sits one base away, suggesting this may be a read error. The chain combines TRBV4-1 with TRBJ1-6; D not resolved. The CDR3 runs 15 residues. Per germline, CDR1 MGHRA and CDR2 YSYEKL. For the CDR3, the DNA is TGCGCCAGCAGCCTGCCCGAGGGCTATAGTTCACCCCTCCACTTT. Protein sequence: CASSLPEGYSSPLHF.